This T cell receptor beta chain originates from a study of regulatory T cells in long-lasting Graves disease. Points from the study as a whole: Persistent Graves' cases showed lower TCR diversity than newly diagnosed cases. Persistent disease preferred TRBV28, TRBJ1-2 and TRBJ2-5; new disease, TRBV20-1 and TRBJ2-1.

Germline lookup yields CDR1 MDHEN and CDR2 SYDVKM. V was shortened by 4 bases and J by 2 bases, with 11 bases between the two germline ends. CDR3 length equals 14 residues. iRepertoire HTBI primers and Arm-PCR of CDR3 regions built TCR beta libraries. Via MiXCR, TCRdb re-called the multiplex PCR reads, giving one row per CDR3 protein. The data show a few hundred thousand distinct CDR3 sequences, with over 15% seen just once and 30% held by the top ten. This clonotype was seen repeatedly, ten times or more. The antigen is undetermined. Time point noted: newly diagnosed GD, antithyroid drugs for less than 3 months. With RNA extracted from PBMCs as input, the TCR library was made. Staff took about 10 milliliters of peripheral blood and put it into EDTA tubes. These data were likewise used in another study, on T cells in Graves' hyperthyroidism and ophthalmopathy.

This sequence joins TRBV28 and TRBJ1-2; D ambiguous. The source was peripheral blood mononuclear cells (PBMCs), collected at new diagnosis, from a patient treated with antithyroid drugs. This receptor was identified in a man aged 40-55 years with Graves disease. This chain's CDR3 is CASSSSGLNYGYTF. As DNA, the CDR3 is TGTGCCAGCAGTTCCTCTGGCCTGAACTATGGCTACACCTTC.